A single sample gave rise to the 22 T cell receptor beta chains below, sequenced in a study of control samples from healthy donors and cancer patients. Sequencing was performed with immunoSEQ multiplex PCR; in TCRdb, only in-frame clones are kept and a portion is missing. The repertoire includes approximately 220,000 clones, just under 95% of them detected once, and over 1.2% sits in the top ten. Material for sequencing was blood. The receptor set was obtained from a man aged 50 or older in good health.

V gene TRBV18 combines with J gene TRBJ1-4; 8 bases align to TRBD1. Per the germline V gene, CDR1 is KGHSH and CDR2 is LQKENI. After removal of 5 bases from V and 2 bases from J, the junction contained 4 bases not matched to a gene. The CDR3 runs to 15 residues. Here the CDR3 reads CASSTTGDTNEKLFF. CDR3 coding DNA: TGTGCCAGCTCAACGACAGGGGACACTAATGAAAAACTGTTTTTT.

J is TRBJ1-1 and V is TRBV5-4; TRBD1 matches at 7 bases. V was clipped by 3 bases and J by 0 bases; unmatched bases: 5. Germline CDR1 SGHNT, CDR2 YYREEE (reference sequence). This CDR3 is built from 15 residues. CDR3 nucleotide sequence: TGTGCCAGCAGCTCCGGGACAGTAATGAACACTGAAGCTTTCTTT. Its translation: CASSSGTVMNTEAFF.

The rearrangement uses TRBV21-1 and TRBJ2-3; the DNA was not compared with TRBD1, the D call given in the table. TRBV21-1 is a pseudogene locus. This CDR3 is 18 amino acids long. In DNA, the CDR3 is TGTGCCAGCAGCAAAGGGGGACCACCAAGACAGGGGCCAGATACGCAGTATTTT. It encodes CASSKGGPPRQGPDTQYF.

This chain uses TRBV7-9 with TRBJ2-7; tentatively, D is TRBD1 or TRBD2 (5 bases each). The CDR3 totals 14 residues. With 4 bases removed from V and 0 bases from J, the gap between germline ends came to 10 bases. Germline CDR1 is SEHNR and CDR2 is FQNEAQ (reference sequence). This CDR3 is CASSYGTPSYEQYF. The CDR3 nucleotides read TGTGCCAGCAGCTACGGGACGCCCTCCTACGAGCAGTACTTC.

The chain combines TRBV10-3 with TRBJ2-7, with D possibly called TRBD1 or TRBD2 (7 bases each). Germline CDR1 and CDR2: ENHRY and SYGVKD. CDR3 length equals 16 residues. The ends were cut back, 4 bases at V and 1 base at J, with 17 bases in the middle. CDR3 sequence (DNA): TGTGCCATCAGTGGACAGGGAGGGCAAGTGTCCTACGAGCAGTACGTC. Translated, it gives CAISGQGGQVSYEQYV.

The chain has TRBV5-4 and TRBJ1-2, with unresolved D. Germline V CDR1 and CDR2: SGHNT, YYREEE (reference sequence). V was pared by 4 bases and J by 1 base, with 11 bases between. The length of the CDR3 is 14 residues. Here the CDR3 reads CASSRVDVNYGYTF. The CDR3 DNA reads as TGTGCCAGCAGCCGGGTGGACGTTAACTATGGCTACACCTTC.

V is TRBV28 and J is TRBJ2-5; D may correspond to TRBD1 or TRBD2 (5 bases each). The CDR3 runs 13 residues. V was cut by 10 bases and J by 5 bases, with 17 bases left in between. CDR1 MDHEN and CDR2 SYDVKM come from the germline V gene. The CDR3 loop reads CATGYGARETQYF. DNA of the CDR3: TGTGCCACCGGCTACGGGGCGAGGGAGACCCAGTACTTC.

The chain joins TRBV6-5 to TRBJ1-1, with D perhaps matching TRBD1 (5 bases). The CDR3 loop spans 14 amino acids. Germline V lookup: CDR1 MNHEY, CDR2 SVGAGI. V was pared by 6 bases and J by 5 bases, with 16 bases between. The CDR3 loop reads CASRRDGAGTEAFF. As DNA, the CDR3 is TGTGCCAGCAGACGGGACGGGGCGGGGACTGAAGCTTTCTTT.

The chain employs TRBV4-1 and TRBJ2-6, with D perhaps TRBD1 (7 bases). V was shortened by 0 bases and J by 3 bases, with 18 bases between the two germline ends. This CDR3 has 19 residues. Germline V CDR1 and CDR2: MGHRA, YSYEKL. As DNA, the CDR3 is TGCGCCAGCAGCCAAGATAAGGAGGAGGGGGCGCTTGGGGCCAACGTCCTGACTTTC. Encoded protein: CASSQDKEEGALGANVLTF.

Of note for this clone: Relative to the germline gene, one junction end is altered; a read error may explain this. The CDR3 here is CASSLAGLENTVYF. CDR3 in DNA: TGTGCCAGTAGCCTCGCAGGGTTGGAAAACACCGTATATTTT. The chain couples TRBV19 to TRBJ1-3, with D possibly TRBD1 on 5 matching bases. Per the germline V gene, CDR1 is LNHDA and CDR2 is SQIVND (reference sequence). This CDR3 has 14 residues.

The chain recombines TRBV28 with TRBJ1-2; a possible D gene is TRBD1 (5 bases). V was cut by 6 bases and J by 4 bases, with 12 bases left in between. This CDR3 has 13 amino acids. Germline-derived CDR1 and CDR2 are MDHEN and SYDVKM. The DNA of the CDR3 is TGTGCCAGCAGACTCCGGGACGTCTATGGCTACACCTTC. Translated: CASRLRDVYGYTF.

The chain uses TRBV6-2 or TRBV6-3 and TRBJ2-5, with 8 bases that match TRBD2. The CDR3 has 15 residues. Germline assignment: CDR1 MNHEY and CDR2 SVGEGT. V was pared by 6 bases and J by 5 bases, with 11 bases of the junction left unmatched. This CDR3 reads CASSPASAGEETQYF. The CDR3 DNA reads as TGTGCCAGCAGCCCCGCCTCAGCGGGGGAGGAGACCCAGTACTTC.

The rearrangement joins TRBV6-1 to TRBJ1-4; D remains unclear. V was shortened by 0 bases and J by 6 bases, with 11 bases between the two germline ends. The CDR3 has 15 amino acids. From germline, CDR1 is MNHNS and CDR2 SASEGT. The DNA for the CDR3 is TGTGCCAGCAGTGAAGCAGGGCTGGTTGATGAAAAACTGTTTTTT. Protein: CASSEAGLVDEKLFF.

The chain uses TRBV5-6 and TRBJ1-1, with 7 positions matching TRBD1. The CDR3 is 16 amino acids. Germline lookup yields CDR1 SGHDT and CDR2 YYEEEE. V shed 4 bases, J shed 6 bases, and the junction held 15 bases outside the gene matches. CDR3 protein: CASSIDATGTRAEAFF. DNA of the CDR3: TGTGCCAGCAGCATCGACGCGACAGGGACGAGGGCTGAAGCTTTCTTT.

The chain links TRBV6-2 or TRBV6-3 to TRBJ1-5; D unresolved. The germline gives CDR1 MNHEY, CDR2 SVGEGT. V lost 2 bases, J lost 3 bases, and 11 bases lay in between. The CDR3 totals 15 residues. The CDR3 nucleotides read TGTGCCAGCAGTTACCGCACAACAAACAATCAGCCCCAGCATTTT. Amino acids: CASSYRTTNNQPQHF.

This chain joins TRBV5-1 and TRBJ2-3; tentative D call: TRBD1 (5 bases). The V end was cut by 0 bases, the J end by 10 bases, with 15 bases between. Germline CDR1 and CDR2: SGHRS and YFSETQ. The CDR3 covers 14 residues. The CDR3 DNA sequence: TGCGCCAGCAGCTTGGCCTTAGGGGCGGAGCCGCAGTATTTT. Encoded protein: CASSLALGAEPQYF.

The chain uses TRBV18 and TRBJ2-5; TRBD1 matches at 10 bases. The CDR3 covers 16 residues. Germline trimming cut 1 base from V and 5 bases from J; bases unmatched to any gene: 7. Germline V gene data show CDR1 as KGHSH and CDR2 as LQKENI. DNA for the CDR3: TGTGCCAGCTCACCACGAAGACAGGGGGCCGGGGAGACCCAGTACTTC. Translating gives CASSPRRQGAGETQYF.

The chain employs TRBV10-3 and TRBJ2-1; TRBD1 matches at 8 bases. CDR1 is ENHRY and CDR2 is SYGVKD in the germline V gene. This CDR3 is built from 14 residues. V was pared by 0 bases and J by 8 bases, with 3 bases of the junction left unmatched. CDR3 amino acids: CAISESTGVDEQFF. The CDR3 bases are TGTGCCATCAGTGAGTCGACAGGGGTCGATGAGCAGTTCTTC.

V and J are TRBV5-1 and TRBJ2-3, with D uncertain. The CDR3 covers 14 residues. The germline V gene has CDR1 SGHRS and CDR2 YFSETQ. Trimming pared 2 bases from V and 0 bases from J, leaving 7 bases between. CDR3 DNA sequence: TGCGCCAGCAGCTTCATCCCTAGCACAGATACGCAGTATTTT. Translation: CASSFIPSTDTQYF. Variable domain in full (rest from reference TRBV5-1 and TRBJ2-3): KAGVTQTPRYLIKTRGQQVTLSCSPISGHRSVSWYQQTPGQGLQFLFEYFSETQRNKGNFPGRFSGRQFSNSRSEMNVSTLELGDSALYLCASSFIPSTDTQYFGPGTRLTVL.

This clone came up once. J is TRBJ2-3 and V is TRBV18; D unresolved. CDR1 is KGHSH and CDR2 is LQKENI in the germline V gene. The V and J ends lost 2 bases and 6 bases respectively, with 6 bases between them. This CDR3 region has 12 residues. Written as DNA, the CDR3 is TGTGCCAGCTCACCAGAGGTGGATACGCAGTATTTT. Translating gives CASSPEVDTQYF.

This chain joins TRBV7-8 and TRBJ1-4, with D maybe TRBD1 (6 bases). Germline V CDR1 and CDR2: SGHVS, FQNEAQ. The CDR3 has 14 amino acids. V was cut by 6 bases and J by 4 bases, with 12 bases left in between. In DNA form, the CDR3 reads TGTGCCAGCAGACCTACAGGGAGTAATGAAAAACTGTTTTTT. Translated: CASRPTGSNEKLFF.

This sequence joins TRBV28 and TRBJ2-6, with D perhaps matching TRBD2 (6 bases). The CDR3 totals 14 residues. V was trimmed by 6 bases and J by 3 bases, leaving 9 bases between them. The V gene's germline CDR1 is MDHEN and CDR2 SYDVKM. The CDR3 sequence: CASRRGNGANVLTF. The CDR3 region has the DNA TGTGCCAGCAGGCGGGGTAATGGGGCCAACGTCCTGACTTTC.